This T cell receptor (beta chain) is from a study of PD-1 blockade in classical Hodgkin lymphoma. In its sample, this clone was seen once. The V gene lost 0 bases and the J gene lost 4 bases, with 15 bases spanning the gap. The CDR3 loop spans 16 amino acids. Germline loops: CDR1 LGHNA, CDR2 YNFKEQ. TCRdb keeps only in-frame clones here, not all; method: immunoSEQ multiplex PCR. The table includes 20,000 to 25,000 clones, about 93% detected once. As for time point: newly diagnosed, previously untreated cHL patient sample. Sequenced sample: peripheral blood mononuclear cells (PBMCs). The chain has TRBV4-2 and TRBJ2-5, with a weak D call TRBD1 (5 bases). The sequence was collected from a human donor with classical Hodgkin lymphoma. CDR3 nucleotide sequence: TGTGCCAGCAGCCAAGACCCAGGGTCCGGTGGAGAGACCCAGTACTTC. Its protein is CASSQDPGSGGETQYF.